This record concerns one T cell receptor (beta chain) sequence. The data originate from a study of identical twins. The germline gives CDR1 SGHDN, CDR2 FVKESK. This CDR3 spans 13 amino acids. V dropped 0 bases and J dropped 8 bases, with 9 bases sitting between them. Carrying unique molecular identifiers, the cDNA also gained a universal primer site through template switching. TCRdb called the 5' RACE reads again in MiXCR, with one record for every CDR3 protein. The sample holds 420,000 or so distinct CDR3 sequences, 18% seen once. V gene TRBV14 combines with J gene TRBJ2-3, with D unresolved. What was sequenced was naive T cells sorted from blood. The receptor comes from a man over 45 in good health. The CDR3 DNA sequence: TGTGCCAGCAGCCAAGAACCGTTCGGTACGCAGTATTTT. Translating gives CASSQEPFGTQYF.